This entry features one T cell receptor (beta chain) sequence. Generated by immunoSEQ multiplex PCR, the TCRdb table keeps only in-frame clones and is missing some. This table has about 94,000 clones, just over 90% appearing once. The data derive from a study of control samples from healthy donors and cancer patients. CDR3 size: 15 residues. Trimming removed 2 bases from V and 6 bases from J, with 11 bases in between. CDR1 is SEHNR and CDR2 is FQNEAQ in the germline V gene (reference sequence). The sequencing input was blood. The rearrangement links TRBV7-9 to TRBJ1-6; a possible D gene is TRBD1 (5 bases). The receptor comes from a woman aged 18-29 years in good health. CDR3 DNA: TGTGCCAGCAGCTTACCTCCGGGGGTTAATTCACCCCTCCACTTT. Translated, it gives CASSLPPGVNSPLHF.